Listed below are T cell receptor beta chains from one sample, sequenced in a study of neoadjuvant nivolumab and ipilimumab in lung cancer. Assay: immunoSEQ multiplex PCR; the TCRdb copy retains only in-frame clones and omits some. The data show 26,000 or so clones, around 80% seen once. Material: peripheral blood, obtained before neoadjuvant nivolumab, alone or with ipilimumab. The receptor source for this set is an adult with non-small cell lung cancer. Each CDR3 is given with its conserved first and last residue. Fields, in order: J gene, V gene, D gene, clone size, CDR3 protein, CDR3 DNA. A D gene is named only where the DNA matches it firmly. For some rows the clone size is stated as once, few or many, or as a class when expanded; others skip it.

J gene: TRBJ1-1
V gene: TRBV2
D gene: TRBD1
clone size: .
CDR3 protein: CASTSDRGREAFF
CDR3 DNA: TGTGCCAGCACCTCAGACAGGGGGCGGGAGGCTTTCTTT

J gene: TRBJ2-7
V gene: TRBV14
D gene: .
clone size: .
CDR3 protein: CASKGGFYEQYF
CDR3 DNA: TGTGCCAGCAAGGGGGGGTTTTACGAGCAGTACTTC

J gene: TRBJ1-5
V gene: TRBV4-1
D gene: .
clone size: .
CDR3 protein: CASSPRRHQPQHF
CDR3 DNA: TGCGCCAGCAGCCCCCGACGGCATCAGCCCCAGCATTTT

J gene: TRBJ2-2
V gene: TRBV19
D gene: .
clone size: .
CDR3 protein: CASSIGHRNTGELFF
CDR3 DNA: TGTGCCAGTAGTATCGGACACAGGAACACCGGGGAGCTGTTTTTT

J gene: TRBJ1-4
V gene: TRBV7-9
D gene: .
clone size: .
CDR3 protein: CASSLPRGWDEKLFF
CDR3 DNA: TGTGCCAGCAGCCTACCCAGAGGATGGGATGAAAAACTGTTTTTT

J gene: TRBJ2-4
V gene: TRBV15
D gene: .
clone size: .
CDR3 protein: CATSTGTQNAKNIQYF
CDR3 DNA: TGTGCCACCAGCACAGGAACACAGAACGCCAAAAACATTCAGTACTTC

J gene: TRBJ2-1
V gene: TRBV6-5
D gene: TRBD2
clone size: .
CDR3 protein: CASSYDSGGGEQFF
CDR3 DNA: TGTGCCAGCAGTTACGATAGCGGGGGGGGTGAGCAGTTCTTC

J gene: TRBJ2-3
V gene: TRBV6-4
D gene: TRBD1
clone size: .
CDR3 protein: CASSDGQGTDTQYF
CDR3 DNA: TGTGCCAGCAGTGACGGACAGGGCACAGATACGCAGTATTTT

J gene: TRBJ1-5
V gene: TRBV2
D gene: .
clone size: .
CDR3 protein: CASTQLRDQPQHF
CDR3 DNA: TGTGCCAGCACCCAGTTACGGGACCAGCCCCAGCATTTT

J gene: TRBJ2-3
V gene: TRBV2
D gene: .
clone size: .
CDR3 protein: CASSLGVSTDTQYF
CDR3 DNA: TGTGCCAGCAGTTTGGGGGTTAGCACAGATACGCAGTATTTT

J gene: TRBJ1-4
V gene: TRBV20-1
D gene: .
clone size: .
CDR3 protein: CSAPRGEKLFF
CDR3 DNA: TGCAGTGCCCCCAGAGGAGAAAAACTGTTTTTT

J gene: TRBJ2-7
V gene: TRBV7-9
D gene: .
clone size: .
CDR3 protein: CASSPINRQRSTYEQYF
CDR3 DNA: TGTGCCAGCAGCCCAATAAATCGACAGAGATCTACCTACGAGCAGTACTTC

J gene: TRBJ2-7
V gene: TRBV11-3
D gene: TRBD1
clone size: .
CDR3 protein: CASSLATGGAEQYF
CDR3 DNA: TGTGCCAGCAGCTTAGCCACAGGGGGCGCGGAGCAGTACTTC

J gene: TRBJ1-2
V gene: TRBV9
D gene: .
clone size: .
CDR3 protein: CASSALGASSNYGYTF
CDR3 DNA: TGTGCCAGCAGCGCCCTGGGGGCTTCCTCTAACTATGGCTACACCTTC

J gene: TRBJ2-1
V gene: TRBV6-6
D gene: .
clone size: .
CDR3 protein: CASSYPLVGGEQFF
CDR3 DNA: TGTGCCAGCAGTTACCCCCTAGTGGGGGGAGAGCAGTTCTTC

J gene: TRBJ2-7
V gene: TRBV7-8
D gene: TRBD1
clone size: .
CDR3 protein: CASSKEGDRRSYEQYF
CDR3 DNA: TGTGCCAGCAGCAAGGAAGGGGACAGGCGATCCTACGAGCAGTACTTC

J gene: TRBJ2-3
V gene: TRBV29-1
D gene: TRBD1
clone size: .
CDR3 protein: CSVWGQGSADTQYF
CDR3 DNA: TGCAGCGTTTGGGGACAGGGAAGCGCAGATACGCAGTATTTT

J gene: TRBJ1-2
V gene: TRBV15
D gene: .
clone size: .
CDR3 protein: CATSRDSGMNYGYTF
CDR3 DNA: TGTGCCACCAGCAGAGACTCCGGGATGAACTATGGCTACACCTTC

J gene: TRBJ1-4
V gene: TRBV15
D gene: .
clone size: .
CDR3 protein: CATSSDEGGANEKLFF
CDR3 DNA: TGTGCCACCAGCAGCGACGAAGGGGGTGCTAATGAAAAACTGTTTTTT

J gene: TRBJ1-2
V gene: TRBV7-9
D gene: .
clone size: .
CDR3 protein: CASSLPGTYGYTF
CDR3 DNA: TGTGCCAGCAGCTTGCCAGGCACCTATGGCTACACCTTC

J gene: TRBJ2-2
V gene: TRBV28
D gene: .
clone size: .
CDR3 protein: CASSPSRSGTGLGELFF
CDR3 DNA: TGTGCCAGCAGCCCATCCCGCTCCGGGACGGGACTCGGGGAGCTGTTTTTT

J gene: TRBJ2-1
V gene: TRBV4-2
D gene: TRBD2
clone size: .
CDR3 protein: CASSQARLAGDEQFF
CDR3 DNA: TGTGCCAGCAGCCAAGCGCGACTAGCGGGGGATGAGCAGTTCTTC

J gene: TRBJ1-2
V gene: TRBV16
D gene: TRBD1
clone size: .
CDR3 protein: CASSQSLWDSLRYTF
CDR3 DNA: TGTGCCAGCAGCCAATCCTTGTGGGACAGTCTCCGCTACACCTTC

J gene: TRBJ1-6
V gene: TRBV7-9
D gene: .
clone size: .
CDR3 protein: CASSPNLGNSPLHF
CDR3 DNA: TGTGCCAGCAGCCCTAACCTTGGTAATTCACCCCTCCACTTT

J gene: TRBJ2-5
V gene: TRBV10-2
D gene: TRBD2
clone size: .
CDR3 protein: CASAHPPIVGTSGGAETQYF
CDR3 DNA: TGCGCCAGTGCTCACCCCCCAATTGTGGGGACTAGCGGGGGGGCCGAGACCCAGTACTTC

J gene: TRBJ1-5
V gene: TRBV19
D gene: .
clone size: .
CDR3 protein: CASSISAANQPQHF
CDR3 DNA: TGTGCCAGTAGTATCTCGGCCGCGAATCAGCCCCAGCATTTT

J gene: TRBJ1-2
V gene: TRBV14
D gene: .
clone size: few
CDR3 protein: CASSWTANYGYTF
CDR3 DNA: TGTGCCAGCAGCTGGACAGCGAACTATGGCTACACCTTC

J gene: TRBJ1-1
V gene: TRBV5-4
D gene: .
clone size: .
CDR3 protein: CASRVDRFMNTEAFF
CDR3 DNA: TGTGCCAGCAGAGTCGACAGGTTTATGAACACTGAAGCTTTCTTT

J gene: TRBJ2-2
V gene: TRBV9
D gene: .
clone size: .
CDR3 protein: CASSVFNTGELFF
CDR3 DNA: TGTGCCAGCAGCGTTTTTAACACCGGGGAGCTGTTTTTT

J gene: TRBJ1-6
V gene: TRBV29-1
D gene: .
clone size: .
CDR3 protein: CSVSVGSDYNSPLHF
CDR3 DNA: TGCAGCGTGTCAGTCGGGAGCGACTATAATTCACCCCTCCACTTT

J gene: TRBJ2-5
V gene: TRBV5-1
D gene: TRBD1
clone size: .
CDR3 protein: CASSLGQGKKETQYF
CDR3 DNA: TGCGCCAGCAGCTTAGGACAGGGGAAGAAAGAGACCCAGTACTTC

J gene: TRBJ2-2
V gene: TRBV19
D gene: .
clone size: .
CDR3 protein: CASTAGQSANTGELFF
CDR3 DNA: TGTGCCAGTACCGCCGGACAGAGTGCGAACACCGGGGAGCTGTTTTTT

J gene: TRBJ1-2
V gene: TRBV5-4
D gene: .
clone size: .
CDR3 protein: CASSPTPRGSGYGYTF
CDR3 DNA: TGTGCCAGCAGCCCAACCCCGAGGGGAAGTGGCTATGGCTACACCTTC

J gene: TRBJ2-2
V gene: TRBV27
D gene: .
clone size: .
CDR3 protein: CASSSPQGANTGELFF
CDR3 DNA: TGTGCCAGCAGTTCCCCTCAAGGGGCAAACACCGGGGAGCTGTTTTTT

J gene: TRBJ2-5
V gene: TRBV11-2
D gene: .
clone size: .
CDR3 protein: CASSLYQQQETQYF
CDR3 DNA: TGTGCCAGCAGCTTATATCAACAGCAAGAGACCCAGTACTTC

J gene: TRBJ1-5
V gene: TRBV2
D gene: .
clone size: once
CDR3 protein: CASSEAGWGQPQHF
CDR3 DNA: TGTGCCAGCAGTGAAGCCGGTTGGGGTCAGCCCCAGCATTTT

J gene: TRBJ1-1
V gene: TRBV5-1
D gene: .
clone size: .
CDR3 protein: CASSLGVTKGYSEAFF
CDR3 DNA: TGCGCCAGCAGCTTGGGGGTGACAAAAGGATATAGTGAAGCTTTCTTT

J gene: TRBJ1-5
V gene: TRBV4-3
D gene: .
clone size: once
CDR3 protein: CASSQDPGYQPQHF
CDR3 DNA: TGCGCCAGCAGCCAAGATCCAGGGTATCAGCCCCAGCATTTT

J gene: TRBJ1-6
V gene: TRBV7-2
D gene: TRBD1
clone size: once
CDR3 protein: CASSRDRLSAYNSPLHF
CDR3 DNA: TGTGCCAGCAGCCGGGACAGACTGTCCGCCTATAATTCACCCCTCCACTTT

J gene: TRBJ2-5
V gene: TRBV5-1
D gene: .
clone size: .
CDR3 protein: CASSLEQTQETQYF
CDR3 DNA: TGCGCCAGCAGCTTGGAACAGACCCAAGAGACCCAGTACTTC

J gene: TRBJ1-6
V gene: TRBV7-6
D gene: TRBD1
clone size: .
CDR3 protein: CASSPQRGPPRDYSPLHF
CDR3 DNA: TGTGCCAGCAGCCCCCAAAGGGGGCCCCCGAGAGATTACTCACCCCTCCACTTT

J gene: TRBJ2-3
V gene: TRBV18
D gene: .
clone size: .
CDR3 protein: CASSPRDIPDTDTQYF
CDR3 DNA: TGTGCCAGCTCACCGCGGGACATCCCAGACACAGATACGCAGTATTTT

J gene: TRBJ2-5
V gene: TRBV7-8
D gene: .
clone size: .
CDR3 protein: CASSARPGQETQYF
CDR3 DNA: TGTGCCAGCAGCGCCCGGCCAGGCCAAGAGACCCAGTACTTC

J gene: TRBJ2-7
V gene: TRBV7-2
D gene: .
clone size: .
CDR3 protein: CASSRRSYEQYF
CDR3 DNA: TGTGCCAGCAGCCGGAGGAGTTACGAGCAGTACTTC

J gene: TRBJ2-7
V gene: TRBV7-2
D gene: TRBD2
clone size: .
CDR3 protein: CASSVTSGGAYEQYF
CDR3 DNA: TGTGCCAGCAGCGTTACTAGCGGGGGCGCCTACGAGCAGTACTTC

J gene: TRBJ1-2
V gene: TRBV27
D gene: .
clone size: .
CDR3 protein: CASSATSYGYTF
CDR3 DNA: TGTGCCAGCAGTGCCACTAGCTATGGCTACACCTTC